The 19 T cell receptor beta chains presented below share a single source sample, sequenced in a study of CD8 T cells in Susac syndrome (dated by TCRdb to about 2019). The library was obtained by the immunoSEQ multiplex PCR assay. RNA was extracted using the RNeasy kit, and about 0.45 to 1 ug of the RNA was reverse transcribed with random hexamers. TCRdb itself trimmed the public reads at Q25 with fastp, ran MiXCR and retained productive beta chains. Duplicate CDR3 protein sequences are folded into a single record with the most common DNA and genes. Present in this sample are about 180,000 distinct CDR3 sequences, 95% of which were seen just once. The top ten constitute about 0.15% of the sample. Sample: CD8+ T cells from PBMCs. The receptors derive from a human donor with multiple sclerosis.

The chain is built from TRBV29-1 and TRBJ1-2; maybe TRBD1 (5 bases). Looked up from germline, CDR1 is SQVTM and CDR2 is ANQGSEA. The CDR3 runs to 17 residues. Trimming pared 1 base from V and 4 bases from J, leaving 22 bases between. The DNA for the CDR3 is TGCAGCGTTGAAGTCGAAGACGGGGCGAAACACCTCTATGGCTACACCTTC. Its protein is CSVEVEDGAKHLYGYTF.

The chain recombines TRBV9 with TRBJ1-2; D is possibly TRBD1 (5 bases). The length of the CDR3 is 15 residues. V shed 0 bases and J shed 8 bases, with 17 bases lying between them. The germline V gene encodes CDR1 SGDLS and CDR2 YYNGEE. The CDR3 protein is CASSVGNGQGPGYTF. DNA of the CDR3: TGTGCCAGCAGCGTAGGAAATGGGCAGGGACCCGGCTACACCTTC. Variable domain in full (rest from reference TRBV9 and TRBJ1-2): DSGVTQTPKHLITATGQRVTLRCSPRSGDLSVYWYQQSLDQGLQFLIQYYNGEERAKGNILERFSAQQFPDLHSELNLSSLELGDSALYFCASSVGNGQGPGYTFGSGTRLTVV.

V and J are TRBV2 and TRBJ2-1, with 7 bases aligning to TRBD1. CDR1 is SNHLY and CDR2 is FYNNEI in the germline V gene. The CDR3 length is 14 residues. V was pared by 6 bases and J by 7 bases, with 9 bases of the junction left unmatched. CDR3 bases: TGTGCCAGCAGGGAAAACTACAGGGGTAATGAGCAGTTCTTC. It codes for CASRENYRGNEQFF.

This chain joins TRBV4-1 and TRBJ1-5; D is perhaps TRBD1 (5 bases). Trimming cost V 3 bases and J 7 bases, with 10 bases left between them. The CDR3 length is 13 residues. CDR1 and CDR2 (germline): MGHRA, YSYEKL. CDR3 loop: CASSHGGKQPQHF. The CDR3, as DNA: TGCGCCAGCAGCCACGGGGGAAAACAGCCCCAGCATTTT.

V usage is TRBV7-6 and J usage is TRBJ2-3, with TRBD2 matching 10 bases. The J segment lost 3 bases and the V segment lost 4 bases, leaving 4 bases of the junction unmatched. This CDR3 contains 15 residues. The germline CDR1 and CDR2 sequences are SGHVS and FNYEAQ. The CDR3 nucleotides read TGTGCCAGCAGCTCCTCTAGCGGGAGAACAGATACGCAGTATTTT. As protein: CASSSSSGRTDTQYF.

The V call is TRBV29-1, the J call TRBJ2-7; 9 nucleotides match TRBD1. This CDR3 comprises 12 residues. V shed 7 bases and J 5 bases; nucleotides not matched to a gene: 6. CDR1 is SQVTM, CDR2 ANQGSEA, per germline. CDR3 sequence: CSANRGLNEQYF. The CDR3 DNA reads as TGCAGCGCCAACAGGGGGCTCAACGAGCAGTACTTC.

The CDR3 protein is CATSRKGGTDTQYF. In DNA form, the CDR3 reads TGTGCCACCAGCAGGAAGGGGGGAACAGATACGCAGTATTTT. The chain joins TRBV15 to TRBJ2-3; D possibly matches TRBD1 or TRBD2 (6 bases each). In germline, CDR1 is LNHNV, CDR2 YYDKDF (reference sequence). The CDR3 sequence is 14 residues long. V was shortened by 3 bases and J by 3 bases, with 10 bases between the two germline ends.

The V and J genes are TRBV11-2 and TRBJ1-2; 9 bases agree with TRBD1. CDR3 size: 13 residues. CDR1 is SGHAT and CDR2 is FQNNGV in the germline V gene. The V segment lost 5 bases and the J segment 6 bases; nucleotides outside the gene matches: 4. The CDR3 protein is CASSPGTGNGYTF. CDR3 sequence (DNA): TGTGCCAGCAGCCCCGGGACAGGGAATGGCTACACCTTC.

A remark on this clonotype: The germline gene is not matched at one end of the junction; a read error may be the cause. V gene TRBV5-4 combines with J gene TRBJ2-2; D unresolved. The CDR3 spans 13 residues. The germline CDR1 and CDR2 sequences are SGHNT and YYREEE (reference sequence). The CDR3 DNA reads as TGTGCCAGCAGATTGGACCTCGGAGGGGAGCTGTTTTTT. It encodes CASRLDLGGELFF.

The chain links TRBV20-1 to TRBJ2-1; D gene uncertain. CDR3 length equals 15 residues. From germline, CDR1 is DFQATT and CDR2 SNEGSKA (reference sequence). The ends were cut back, 3 bases at V and 4 bases at J, with 16 bases in the middle. The CDR3 DNA sequence: TGCAGTGCTAGGAGCTTGCGAGGCCTTTACAATGAGCAGTTCTTC. Translating it yields CSARSLRGLYNEQFF.

The V gene is TRBV2, the J gene TRBJ2-1, with 11 bases that match TRBD2. From germline, CDR1 is SNHLY and CDR2 FYNNEI. V dropped 7 bases and J dropped 7; count of bases not matched to a gene: 9. The CDR3 contains 15 residues. In DNA, the CDR3 is TGTGCCAGCATCGGGACTAGCGGACTTGAAAATGAGCAGTTCTTC. Translating gives CASIGTSGLENEQFF.

The V gene is TRBV9, the J gene TRBJ2-2; D is unclear. The CDR3 has 13 residues. Germline V gene lookup returns CDR1 SGDLS and CDR2 YYNGEE. V was clipped by 5 bases and J by 6 bases, with 11 bases between them. The CDR3: CASRGTVSGELFF. The DNA for the CDR3 is TGTGCCAGCAGGGGTACCGTCTCCGGGGAGCTGTTTTTT.

The V gene is TRBV24-1, the J gene TRBJ1-2, with D unresolved. The CDR3 is 11 residues long. CDR1 KGHDR and CDR2 SFDVKD come from the germline V gene. The V end lost 2 bases, the J end lost 4 bases, and 1 base lay between the germline ends. Here the CDR3 reads CATSDSYGYTF. Here the CDR3 DNA reads TGTGCCACCAGTGATTCCTATGGCTACACCTTC.

The chain has TRBV7-9 and TRBJ1-2, with unresolved D. Trimming removed 1 base at V and 7 bases at J, with 7 bases between. The V gene's germline CDR1 is SEHNR and CDR2 FQNEAQ (reference sequence). CDR3 length equals 12 residues. The CDR3 nucleotides read TGTGCCAGCAGCTTAGACTTACGTGGCTACACCTTC. It translates to CASSLDLRGYTF. Drawing the rest from reference TRBV7-9 and TRBJ1-2, the complete variable domain is DTGVSQNPRHKITKRGQNVTFRCDPISEHNRLYWYRQTLGQGPEFLTYFQNEAQLEKSRLLSDRFSAERPKGSFSTLEIQRTEQGDSAMYLCASSLDLRGYTFGSGTRLTVV.

This chain links TRBV5-8 with TRBJ2-7; 9 bases line up with TRBD1. Looked up from germline, CDR1 is SGHTS and CDR2 is YDEGEE. With 4 bases clipped from V and 5 bases from J, the junction kept 7 bases outside the gene matches. This CDR3 is 14 amino acids long. As DNA, the CDR3 is TGTGCCAGCAGCGCATACAGGGGGCATAACGAGCAGTACTTC. It specifies CASSAYRGHNEQYF. Drawing the rest from reference TRBV5-8 and TRBJ2-7, the complete variable domain is EAGVTQSPTHLIKTRGQQATLRCSPISGHTSVYWYQQALGLGLQFLLWYDEGEERNRGNFPPRFSGRQFPNYSSELNVNALELEDSALYLCASSAYRGHNEQYFGPGTRLTVT.

The chain couples TRBV7-9 to TRBJ2-7, with TRBD1 matching 10 bases. Per germline, CDR1 SEHNR and CDR2 FQNEAQ (reference sequence). V was pared by 5 bases and J by 2 bases, with 3 bases of the junction left unmatched. The CDR3 sequence is 14 residues long. This CDR3 reads CASSGTGDTYEQYF. The CDR3 nucleotides read TGTGCCAGCAGCGGGACAGGGGACACCTACGAGCAGTACTTC.

This clonotype came up once. This chain uses TRBV9 with TRBJ2-5; 10 nucleotides line up with TRBD2. This CDR3 has 17 amino acids. V lost 1 base to trimming and J lost 2 bases; unmatched junction nucleotides: 8. The germline CDR1 and CDR2 sequences are SGDLS and YYNGEE. As DNA, the CDR3 is TGTGCCAGCAGCGTAAAATTAACTAGCGGGGAACAAGAGACCCAGTACTTC. Translated, it gives CASSVKLTSGEQETQYF.

The chain has TRBV25-1 and TRBJ2-7; D possibly corresponds to TRBD1 (6 bases). V gave up 3 bases and J gave up 6 bases, with 18 bases separating them. Germline lookup yields CDR1 MGHDK and CDR2 SYGVNS. CDR3 length equals 15 residues. DNA for the CDR3: TGTGCCAGCAGTGATCCTCGGCAGGGGCTCGTCGAGCAGTACTTC. Residues: CASSDPRQGLVEQYF.

V gene TRBV29-1 combines with J gene TRBJ1-1; no reliable D call. Germline V CDR1 and CDR2: SQVTM, ANQGSEA. This CDR3 comprises 11 residues. The V end lost 4 bases, the J end lost 1 base, and 4 bases lay between the germline ends. The CDR3 DNA reads TGCAGCGTTGTAGCGAACACTGAAGCTTTCTTT. Encoded protein: CSVVANTEAFF.